This passage covers 20 T cell receptor beta chains from one sample sequenced in a study of T cell responses to AZD1222 COVID-19 vaccine. Using immunoSEQ multiplex PCR, the repertoire was profiled, and TCRdb retains in-frame clones only, with some absent. The sample carries about 210,000 clones, around 94% recorded once. Sequencing was performed on peripheral blood, taken on day 0 of AZD1222 vaccination. These receptor sequences come from an adult in good health.

The J gene is TRBJ2-7, the V gene TRBV24-1; no clear D gene. The CDR3 contains 15 residues. Germline V CDR1 and CDR2: KGHDR, SFDVKD. The V end lost 6 bases, the J end lost 0 bases, and 14 bases lay between the germline ends. CDR3 protein: CATSTLQTSSYEQYF. The CDR3 DNA sequence: TGTGCCACCAGTACTCTACAGACCAGCTCCTACGAGCAGTACTTC.

This rearrangement joins TRBV7-2 to TRBJ1-5; D is unclear. Between the trimmed V and J ends, which lost 1 base and 10 bases, there was a span of 17 bases. Per the germline V gene, CDR1 is SGHTA and CDR2 is FQGNSA. The CDR3 loop spans 15 amino acids. The chain's CDR3 is CASSLVKGLTQPQHF. The CDR3 DNA is TGTGCCAGCAGCTTAGTAAAGGGTTTAACTCAACCCCAGCATTTT.

The rearrangement uses TRBV18 and TRBJ1-1; D unresolved. CDR1 is KGHSH and CDR2 is LQKENI in the germline V gene. V lost 4 bases and J lost 1, with 7 bases in between. This CDR3 is built from 13 residues. The DNA for the CDR3 is TGTGCCAGCTCACTAGAGGAGAACACTGAAGCTTTCTTT. Protein: CASSLEENTEAFF. Full variable domain (outside the CDR3, taken from reference TRBV18 and TRBJ1-1): NAGVMQNPRHLVRRRGQEARLRCSPMKGHSHVYWYRQLPEEGLKFMVYLQKENIIDESGMPKERFSAEFPKEGPSILRIQQVVRGDSAAYFCASSLEENTEAFFGQGTRLTVV.

V usage is TRBV24-1 and J usage is TRBJ2-1, with D tentatively TRBD2 (7 bases). From germline, CDR1 is KGHDR and CDR2 SFDVKD. Trimming pared 5 bases from V and 4 bases from J, leaving 26 bases between. The CDR3 spans 19 residues. In DNA form, the CDR3 reads TGTGCCACCAGTGTGCGTCAAGTACCCATCGGGGGGCCGTACAATGAGCAGTTCTTC. Its protein product is CATSVRQVPIGGPYNEQFF.

This chain links TRBV5-4 with TRBJ1-4; TRBD1 is a possible D gene (6 bases). This CDR3 comprises 13 residues. Looked up from germline, CDR1 is SGHNT and CDR2 is YYREEE (reference sequence). The V end was cut by 5 bases, the J end by 4 bases, with 9 bases between. CDR3 sequence reads: CASRDRNNEKLFF. DNA of the CDR3: TGTGCCAGCAGGGACAGAAATAATGAAAAACTGTTTTTT.

The chain is built from TRBV21-1 and TRBJ2-3; the table's D call TRBD2 went unverified against the DNA. TRBV21-1 is annotated as a pseudogene. The CDR3 runs 15 residues. In DNA, the CDR3 is TGTGCCAGCAGCACCCCTATGACTAGCACAGATACGCAGTATTTT. It specifies CASSTPMTSTDTQYF.

The gene calls are TRBV7-9 and TRBJ2-1, with TRBD1 matching 7 bases. The trim removed 5 bases at V and 6 bases at J, leaving 4 bases unmatched. Germline V gene data show CDR1 as SEHNR and CDR2 as FQNEAQ (reference sequence). This CDR3 has 13 residues. DNA of the CDR3: TGTGCCAGCAGCCCAAGACAGGGCAATGAGCAGTTCTTC. The encoded protein is CASSPRQGNEQFF. Full variable domain (remainder filled in from reference TRBV7-9 and TRBJ2-1): DTGVSQNPRHKITKRGQNVTFRCDPISEHNRLYWYRQTLGQGPEFLTYFQNEAQLEKSRLLSDRFSAERPKGSFSTLEIQRTEQGDSAMYLCASSPRQGNEQFFGPGTRLTVL.

The CDR3 region is CAMKGSETDTQYF. Here the CDR3 DNA reads TGTGCGATGAAGGGGTCGGAAACAGATACGCAGTATTTT. The gene calls are TRBV19 and TRBJ2-3; tentative D call: TRBD1 (5 bases). The CDR3 covers 13 residues. The germline V gene has CDR1 LNHDA and CDR2 SQIVND (reference sequence).

The chain links TRBV14 to TRBJ1-1; the D is unclear. From germline, CDR1 is SGHDN and CDR2 FVKESK. The CDR3 extends over 13 amino acids. Trimming pared 3 bases from V and 1 base from J, leaving 6 bases between. The CDR3, as DNA: TGTGCCAGCAGCCACTACAAGAACACTGAAGCTTTCTTT. Encoded protein: CASSHYKNTEAFF.

The CDR3 region has the DNA TGTGCCACCAGCCTCGCGGGGGAAAACATTCAGTACTTC. Its protein is CATSLAGENIQYF. This sequence joins TRBV15 and TRBJ2-4, with TRBD2 matching over 7 bases. J lost 5 bases, V lost 5 bases, and 3 bases had no gene match. There are 13 residues in the CDR3. Per germline, CDR1 LNHNV and CDR2 YYDKDF (reference sequence).

The rearrangement links TRBV3-1 (or the pseudogene TRBV3-2) to TRBJ2-5, with D perhaps TRBD2 (5 bases). CDR1 LGHDT and CDR2 YNNKEL come from the germline V gene (reference sequence). The CDR3 consists of 16 residues. The ends were cut back, 1 base at V and 1 base at J, with 13 bases in the middle. CDR3 DNA sequence: TGTGCCAGCAGCCAAGGGGAGTTGTGGCCCCAAGAGACCCAGTACTTC. This codes for CASSQGELWPQETQYF.

This rearrangement joins TRBV19 to TRBJ1-2; 7 nucleotides match TRBD1. CDR1 LNHDA and CDR2 SQIVND come from the germline V gene (reference sequence). V shed 5 bases, J shed 2 bases, and the junction held 11 bases outside the gene matches. The CDR3 is made up of 16 amino acids. The CDR3 protein is CASSPLDIQGNYGYTF. CDR3 in DNA: TGTGCCAGTAGTCCCCTCGACATACAGGGGAACTATGGCTACACCTTC.

The V call is TRBV5-1, the J call TRBJ2-2; D is uncertain. Germline assignment: CDR1 SGHRS and CDR2 YFSETQ. The CDR3 has 12 amino acids. V dropped 1 base and J dropped 6 bases, with 4 bases sitting between them. The CDR3 spells CASSLSSGELFF. The CDR3 coding sequence is TGCGCCAGCAGCTTGTCTTCCGGGGAGCTGTTTTTT.

The V call is TRBV6-5, the J call TRBJ2-5; TRBD1 or TRBD2 may be the D gene (7 bases each). V shed 6 bases and J shed 5 bases, with 19 bases lying between them. Germline V gene lookup returns CDR1 MNHEY and CDR2 SVGAGI. The CDR3 covers 15 residues. CDR3: CASRGEQGREETQYF. CDR3 DNA sequence: TGTGCCAGCAGGGGGGAACAGGGGAGGGAGGAGACCCAGTACTTC.

This sequence joins TRBV7-6 and TRBJ1-6; D unclear. Germline loops: CDR1 SGHVS, CDR2 FNYEAQ. The CDR3 is 15 amino acids. With 2 bases removed from V and 6 bases from J, the gap between germline ends came to 11 bases. The CDR3 region is CASSLMEAVNSPLHF. The CDR3 nucleotides are TGTGCCAGCAGCTTAATGGAGGCGGTTAATTCACCCCTCCACTTT.

The rearrangement uses TRBV5-1 and TRBJ1-1; 9 bases agree with TRBD1. V lost 2 bases, J lost 5 bases, and 7 bases stayed unmatched. The CDR3 runs to 15 residues. In germline, CDR1 is SGHRS, CDR2 YFSETQ. In nucleotides, the CDR3 is TGCGCCAGCAGCTTCCTGGGACAGGGTGAAACTGAAGCTTTCTTT. This codes for CASSFLGQGETEAFF.

V is TRBV2 and J is TRBJ1-6; D is unresolved. Trimming pared 5 bases from V and 6 bases from J, leaving 20 bases between. CDR1 is SNHLY, CDR2 FYNNEI, per germline. The CDR3 totals 17 residues. The CDR3 sequence: CASSTTRPGWGNSPLHF. CDR3 nucleotides: TGTGCCAGCAGTACCACCCGTCCGGGTTGGGGTAATTCACCCCTCCACTTT.

The rearrangement uses TRBV28 and TRBJ2-1, with 15 nucleotides matching TRBD2. Germline CDR1 is MDHEN and CDR2 is SYDVKM. The CDR3 is 17 amino acids. V trimming: 2 bases; J trimming: 9 bases; junction bases outside the gene matches: 8. CDR3 coding DNA: TGTGCCAGCAGTTTAGCGGGACTAGCGGGGGGTTCTCGTGAGCAGTTCTTC. Its protein is CASSLAGLAGGSREQFF.

The rearrangement joins TRBV12-5 to TRBJ1-1; 8 positions match TRBD1. Germline loops: CDR1 LGHNT, CDR2 FRNRAP. Germline trimming cut 5 bases from V and 3 bases from J; bases unmatched to any gene: 8. The CDR3 contains 15 residues. Written as DNA, the CDR3 is TGTGCTAGTGGTGCTTCAGGGGGCGCTGACACTGAAGCTTTCTTT. Translated: CASGASGGADTEAFF.

Written as DNA, the CDR3 is TGTGCCAGCAGCTTAGTTGAGTATGGCTACACCTTC. This sequence encodes CASSLVEYGYTF. The rearrangement links TRBV7-9 to TRBJ1-2; D unresolved. The CDR3 sequence is 12 residues long. The germline CDR1 and CDR2 sequences are SEHNR and FQNEAQ (reference sequence). Trimming stripped 1 base from V and 5 bases from J, with 5 bases between.